The table lists the clone carrying this TCR beta chain with a count of one. With a much larger clone just one base away, this may be a read error. V lost 5 bases and J lost 5; bases outside the gene matches: 10. This CDR3 region has 15 residues. Germline V gene data show CDR1 as SEHNR and CDR2 as FQNEAQ (reference sequence). The entry originates in a study of molecular identifiers for immune sequencing clone quantification. The authors sorted naive CD8 T cells as CD8+CD4-CCR7+CD45RA+. TCRdb recomputed calls from the PCR reads with MiXCR, one row per CDR3 protein. The repertoire includes about 320,000 distinct CDR3 sequences, roughly 23% of them detected once, and 0.7% to 0.9% sits in the top ten.

The material sequenced was naive CD8+ T cells from blood, with Jurkat cell RNA spiked in. Subset: FACS-sorted CD8+CD4-CCR7+CD45RA+ naive T cells. This chain links TRBV7-9 with TRBJ2-3, with 7 bases aligning to TRBD2. This TCR came from a human donor in good health. Some libraries in this study had Jurkat cell RNA spiked in. The CDR3 DNA reads TGTGCCAGCAGCCGAGGGGCGGGAGCGGGAGATACGCAGTATTTT. Protein sequence: CASSRGAGAGDTQYF.